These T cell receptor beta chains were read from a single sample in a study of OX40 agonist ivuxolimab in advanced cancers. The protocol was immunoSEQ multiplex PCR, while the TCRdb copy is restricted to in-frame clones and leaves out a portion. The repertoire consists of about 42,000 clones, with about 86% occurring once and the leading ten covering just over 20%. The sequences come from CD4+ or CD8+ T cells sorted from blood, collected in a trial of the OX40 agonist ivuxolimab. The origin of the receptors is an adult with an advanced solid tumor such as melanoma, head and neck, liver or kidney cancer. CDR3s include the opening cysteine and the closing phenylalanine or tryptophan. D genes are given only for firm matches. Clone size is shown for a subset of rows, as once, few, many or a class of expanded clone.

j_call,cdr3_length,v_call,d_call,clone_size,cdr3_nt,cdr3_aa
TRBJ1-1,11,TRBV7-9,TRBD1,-,TGTGCCAGCAGCCGGGACAGGGTGGCTTTCTTT,CASSRDRVAFF
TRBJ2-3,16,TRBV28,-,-,TGTGCCAGCAGTTTTGGACACACTGCTAGCACAGATACGCAGTATTTT,CASSFGHTASTDTQYF
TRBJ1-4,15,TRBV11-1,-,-,TGTGCCAGCAGCTTAGCGGGGGCGTCTAATGAAAAACTGTTTTTT,CASSLAGASNEKLFF
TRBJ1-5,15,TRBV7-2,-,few,TGTGCCAGCAGCATTGGGACGGCTTCAGGGGAGCCCCAGCATTTT,CASSIGTASGEPQHF
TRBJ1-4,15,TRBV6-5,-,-,TGTGCCAGCAGTTACTTTGGGAATCCTAATGAAAAACTGTTTTTT,CASSYFGNPNEKLFF
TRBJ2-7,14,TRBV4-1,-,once,TGCGCCAGCAGCAAGAAGGGTGGCAACGGCGAGCAGTACTTC,CASSKKGGNGEQYF
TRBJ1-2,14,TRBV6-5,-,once,TGTGCCAGCAGTTACTCGGCCAGGGGCTATGGCTACACCTTC,CASSYSARGYGYTF
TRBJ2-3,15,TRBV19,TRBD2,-,TGTGCCAGTAGTGGACTAGCGGCTAGCACAGATACGCAGTATTTT,CASSGLAASTDTQYF
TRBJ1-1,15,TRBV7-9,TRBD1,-,TGTGCCAGCAGCCTGGACAGGGGGGTTTTTACTGAAGCTTTCTTT,CASSLDRGVFTEAFF
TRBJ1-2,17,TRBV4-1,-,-,TGCGCCAGCAGCCCCACCAGACAGCCTGACGCTAACTATGGCTACACCTTC,CASSPTRQPDANYGYTF
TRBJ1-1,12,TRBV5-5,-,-,TGTGCCAGCAGCTTGTGGGACGGTGAAGCTTTCTTT,CASSLWDGEAFF
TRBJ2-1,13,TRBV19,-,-,TGTGCCAGTAGTATGCTATCCTACAATGAGCAGTTCTTC,CASSMLSYNEQFF
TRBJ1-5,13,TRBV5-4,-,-,TGTGCCAGCAGCTCGGGAGCAAATCAGCCCCAGCATTTT,CASSSGANQPQHF
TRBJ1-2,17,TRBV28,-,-,TGTGCCAGCAGTTCTGAAGAGGCCATTATATACGGGTATGGCTACACCTTC,CASSSEEAIIYGYGYTF
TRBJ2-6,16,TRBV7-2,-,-,TGTGCCAGCAGCCCGTATAAAAGATCTGGGGCCAACGTCCTGACTTTC,CASSPYKRSGANVLTF
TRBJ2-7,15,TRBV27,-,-,TGTGCCAGCAAGGCCGGGACCTTGAGCTCCTACGAGCAGTACTTC,CASKAGTLSSYEQYF
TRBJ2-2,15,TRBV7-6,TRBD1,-,TGTGCCAGCAGCACGGGACAGGGGTTCACCGGGGAGCTGTTTTTT,CASSTGQGFTGELFF